One and the same sample provided the 3 T cell receptor beta chains below, sequenced in a study of cytomegalovirus exposure and HLA in healthy donors. Assay used: immunoSEQ multiplex PCR; TCRdb lists only in-frame clones, some missing. The sample has approximately 280,000 clones, 70% to 90% seen once. Specimen: PBMCs. The receptors come from a woman aged 18-29 years in good health and CMV-seronegative.

This chain connects TRBV30 to TRBJ2-3, with 10 bases lining up with TRBD2. Germline lookup yields CDR1 GTSNPN and CDR2 SVGIG (reference sequence). Trimming took 7 bases from V and 4 from J; bases not matched to a gene: 5. This CDR3 is built from 13 residues. The CDR3 DNA sequence: TGTGCCTCAGTAGCGGGGGGCGCAGATACGCAGTATTTT. It is translated as CASVAGGADTQYF.

The chain recombines TRBV7-9 with TRBJ2-5, with TRBD1 as a possible D gene (5 bases). Germline loops: CDR1 SEHNR, CDR2 FQNEAQ (reference sequence). V lost 5 bases and J lost 1, with 8 bases in between. This CDR3 is built from 13 residues. CDR3 sequence (DNA): TGTGCCAGCAGCCAGACAGTCCAAGAGACCCAGTACTTC. Residues: CASSQTVQETQYF.

The chain is built from TRBV29-1 and TRBJ2-7; the D gene is possibly TRBD2 (6 bases). The CDR3 runs 15 residues. Per the germline V gene, CDR1 is SQVTM and CDR2 is ANQGSEA. V dropped 6 bases and J dropped 2 bases, with 20 bases sitting between them. CDR3 nucleotides: TGCAGCGTGGCACACAGGACTACTATTCCCTACGAGCAGTACTTC. This translates into CSVAHRTTIPYEQYF.